This T cell receptor (beta chain) was documented in a study of blood T cell repertoires in COVID-19. Study details: T cells, B-cell-depleted T cells, or PBMCs provided the cDNA or gDNA that served as material.

Study processing details: Counts of nucleated cells, estimated from reference gene primer amplification, were obtained. The method was immunoSEQ multiplex PCR; TCRdb's version includes in-frame clones alone and lacks a portion of them. That table gives V, J and clone size, and the DNA gave D and trimming. The sample contains some 190,000 clones, approximately 80% of which appear only once. Adults between about 18 and 95 years of age took part from 20 to 25 US areas. Assignment of participants to cohorts was predicated upon participant-reported clinical history. CDR3 length equals 17 residues. Trimming removed 5 bases from V and 5 bases from J; junction bases left unmatched: 13. Germline CDR1 reads LGHDT; CDR2 reads YNNKEL (reference sequence). This clone came up once.

The clonotype originates from a man aged 60 to 69 who had been exposed to COVID-19. This rearrangement joins TRBV3-1 (or the pseudogene TRBV3-2) to TRBJ2-5; 11 nucleotides match TRBD2. Sequenced material: PBMCs or T cells enriched from blood (not recorded which). The CDR3 bases are TGTGCCAGCAGCTTATCTCTAGCGGGAGGCACCAGGGAGACCCAGTACTTC. It yields the protein CASSLSLAGGTRETQYF.